Listed below are T cell receptor beta chains from one sample, sequenced in a study of T cell responses to AZD1222 COVID-19 vaccine. The table came from immunoSEQ multiplex PCR; TCRdb's copy has only in-frame clones and leaves some out. The sample has approximately 73,000 clones, roughly 84% seen once. The sample in question was peripheral blood, obtained on day 0 of AZD1222 vaccination. Receptors were obtained from an adult in good health. Each CDR3 is given with its conserved first and last residue. The D gene is left open where the match is weak. Size is omitted from some rows. Given values are once, few, many or a class for expanded clones.

j_call,clone_size,v_call,d_call,cdr3_aa,cdr3_nt
TRBJ1-1,-,TRBV5-1,-,CASHQTFRNTEAFF,TGCGCCAGCCACCAAACTTTCCGGAACACTGAAGCTTTCTTT
TRBJ2-3,-,TRBV24-1,TRBD2,CATSSPGLAVPDTQYF,TGTGCCACCAGTAGTCCGGGACTAGCTGTCCCAGATACGCAGTATTTT
TRBJ1-2,-,TRBV11-1,-,CASSLIMGYGYTF,TGTGCCAGCAGCTTAATTATGGGGTATGGCTACACCTTC
TRBJ2-3,-,TRBV4-3,TRBD2,CASSQDRGEGADTQYF,TGCGCCAGCAGCCAAGATCGGGGGGAGGGCGCAGATACGCAGTATTTT
TRBJ1-2,-,TRBV6-1,-,CASSESMPNYGYTF,TGTGCCAGCAGTGAATCGATGCCGAACTATGGCTACACCTTC
TRBJ2-1,-,TRBV7-9,-,CASSRDLAGGVYNEQFF,TGTGCCAGCAGCCGCGACCTGGCCGGGGGAGTTTACAATGAGCAGTTCTTC
TRBJ1-1,many,TRBV3-1/TRBV3-2,-,CASSPPDKDGGAFF,TGTGCCAGCAGCCCCCCCGATAAAGATGGGGGAGCTTTCTTT
TRBJ1-3,once,TRBV7-9,-,CASSTGTVGNTIYF,TGTGCCAGCAGCACCGGGACGGTTGGAAACACCATATATTTT
TRBJ1-3,-,TRBV7-8,-,CASSYQGLTGNTIYF,TGTGCCAGCAGCTACCAGGGACTTACTGGAAACACCATATATTTT
TRBJ1-3,-,TRBV11-2,-,CASSVLGPSSGNTIYF,TGTGCCAGCAGCGTCCTGGGGCCTAGCTCTGGAAACACCATATATTTT
TRBJ1-2,-,TRBV19,TRBD1,CASSPGTGYGYTF,TGTGCCAGTAGTCCAGGGACAGGCTATGGCTACACCTTC
TRBJ1-1,-,TRBV5-1,-,CASSRGAMNTEAFF,TGCGCCAGCAGCCGGGGGGCGATGAACACTGAAGCTTTCTTT
TRBJ1-6,-,TRBV18,-,CASSLQGPLHF,TGTGCCAGCTCACTTCAGGGGCCCCTCCACTTT
TRBJ1-6,-,TRBV27,-,CASSLLGGVDNSPLHF,TGTGCCAGCAGTTTATTAGGCGGGGTAGATAATTCACCCCTCCACTTT
TRBJ2-3,-,TRBV6-5,TRBD2,CASSLAGNTDTQYF,TGTGCCAGCAGTTTAGCGGGGAATACAGATACGCAGTATTTT
TRBJ1-6,-,TRBV5-8,-,CASIDHQGHSPLHF,TGTGCCAGCATCGACCACCAAGGACACTCACCCCTCCACTTT
TRBJ2-3,-,TRBV21-1,-,CASSVRSGVSTDTQYF,TGTGCCAGCAGCGTCCGCAGTGGGGTTAGCACAGATACGCAGTATTTT
TRBJ1-2,-,TRBV15,-,CATSNGNYGYTF,TGTGCCACCAGTAATGGAAACTATGGCTACACCTTC
TRBJ1-4,once,TRBV12-3/TRBV12-4,-,CASSSMDEKLFF,TGTGCCAGCAGTAGCATGGATGAAAAACTGTTTTTT
TRBJ1-1,few,TRBV2,-,CASLRRENTEAFF,TGTGCCAGCCTCCGAAGAGAGAACACTGAAGCTTTCTTT
TRBJ2-7,-,TRBV28,-,CASCDINEQYF,TGTGCCAGCTGTGACATAAACGAGCAGTACTTC
TRBJ2-1,-,TRBV3-1/TRBV3-2,-,CASSQEGVRGAVF,TGTGCCAGCAGCCAAGAGGGGGTGCGGGGAGCCGTCTTC
TRBJ2-7,-,TRBV3-1/TRBV3-2,-,CASSQGAADYEQYF,TGTGCCAGCAGCCAAGGAGCGGCGGATTACGAGCAGTACTTC
TRBJ1-6,-,TRBV3-1/TRBV3-2,-,CASSQGARADSPLHF,TGTGCCAGCAGCCAAGGCGCCAGGGCGGATTCACCCCTCCACTTT
TRBJ1-1,once,TRBV7-2,-,CASSLGAGDTEAFF,TGTGCCAGCAGCTTAGGTGCAGGGGACACTGAAGCTTTCTTT
TRBJ2-1,-,TRBV3-1/TRBV3-2,-,CASSVENEQFF,TGTGCCAGCAGCGTCGAGAATGAGCAGTTCTTC
TRBJ1-2,-,TRBV28,-,CASRPFGRAQYGYTF,TGTGCCAGCAGACCCTTTGGCAGGGCTCAGTATGGCTACACCTTC
TRBJ1-2,-,TRBV19,-,CASSFLGGNYGYTF,TGTGCCAGTAGTTTTTTGGGGGGCAACTATGGCTACACCTTC
TRBJ1-5,-,TRBV28,TRBD1,CASTTGGWQPQHF,TGTGCCAGCACAACAGGGGGCTGGCAGCCCCAGCATTTT
TRBJ2-3,-,TRBV29-1,-,CSVSRSDTQYF,TGCAGCGTTAGCAGGTCAGATACGCAGTATTTT
TRBJ1-1,few,TRBV28,-,CASSPPRNLGIEAFF,TGTGCCAGCAGTCCTCCCCGGAACTTAGGGATTGAAGCTTTCTTT
TRBJ2-2,once,TRBV28,-,CASSFWESTGELFF,TGTGCCAGCAGTTTTTGGGAAAGCACCGGGGAGCTGTTTTTT
TRBJ2-5,many,TRBV7-2,TRBD2,CASSHRASGVPETQYF,TGTGCCAGCAGCCATCGGGCTAGCGGGGTGCCCGAGACCCAGTACTTC
TRBJ1-2,-,TRBV6-1,TRBD1,CASSEWAGQPNYGYTF,TGTGCCAGCAGTGAATGGGCGGGACAGCCTAACTATGGCTACACCTTC
TRBJ1-1,-,TRBV2,-,CASSVWQNTEAFF,TGTGCCAGCAGTGTGTGGCAGAACACTGAAGCTTTCTTT
TRBJ1-2,-,TRBV6-5,-,CASSYWQGGYTF,TGTGCCAGCAGTTATTGGCAGGGCGGCTACACCTTC
TRBJ2-7,-,TRBV28,-,CASNRGPSGQYF,TGTGCCAGTAACCGAGGGCCCAGCGGGCAGTACTTC
TRBJ1-4,-,TRBV5-1,-,CASSDAVATNEKLFF,TGCGCCAGCAGCGACGCGGTCGCAACTAATGAAAAACTGTTTTTT
TRBJ1-1,-,TRBV5-1,-,CASSLEGTQNTEAFF,TGCGCCAGCAGCTTGGAAGGGACACAGAACACTGAAGCTTTCTTT
TRBJ1-1,-,TRBV7-9,-,CASSPTGEGTEAFF,TGTGCCAGCAGCCCGACAGGTGAGGGAACTGAAGCTTTCTTT
TRBJ2-3,once,TRBV10-1,TRBD1,CASSESRTGADTQYF,TGCGCCAGCAGTGAGTCAAGGACAGGGGCAGATACGCAGTATTTT
TRBJ1-1,once,TRBV6-5,-,CASSYSEGMSTEAFF,TGTGCCAGCAGTTACTCGGAGGGGATGAGCACTGAAGCTTTCTTT
TRBJ1-5,-,TRBV28,-,CASSDERGFNQPQHF,TGTGCCAGCAGTGACGAAAGGGGTTTCAATCAGCCCCAGCATTTT
TRBJ1-4,-,TRBV3-1/TRBV3-2,-,CASSQNGAGEKLFF,TGTGCCAGCAGCCAAAATGGGGCGGGTGAAAAACTGTTTTTT
TRBJ2-7,-,TRBV10-2,-,CASRGQTPDEQYF,TGCGCCAGCAGGGGACAAACCCCGGACGAGCAGTACTTC
TRBJ2-3,-,TRBV4-1,-,CASSLAPISSTDTQYF,TGCGCCAGCAGCCTAGCCCCTATCTCTAGCACAGATACGCAGTATTTT
TRBJ1-3,-,TRBV7-3,TRBD1,CASSSGQIGNTIYF,TGTGCCAGCAGCTCGGGACAGATCGGAAACACCATATATTTT
TRBJ1-2,-,TRBV15,TRBD1,CATSRDRGPSYGYTF,TGTGCCACCAGCAGGGACAGGGGGCCTAGCTATGGCTACACCTTC
TRBJ2-3,-,TRBV6-4,-,CASSDSAGGSTDTQYF,TGTGCCAGCAGTGACTCAGCAGGAGGGAGCACAGATACGCAGTATTTT
TRBJ1-6,-,TRBV2,TRBD1,CASSRQGTHNSPLHF,TGTGCCAGCAGTCGACAGGGGACGCATAATTCACCCCTCCACTTT
TRBJ2-3,-,TRBV9,-,CASRPGGRADTQYF,TGTGCCAGCAGACCGGGGGGCAGGGCAGATACGCAGTATTTT